Shown below are 21 T cell receptor beta chains from a single sample sequenced in a study of shared clonotypes between healthy human individuals. Clones were sequenced by immunoSEQ multiplex PCR, and TCRdb holds only the in-frame ones, with some missing. This sample has 950,000 to 1,300,000 clones; 70% to 80% occur once, and the top ten carry nearly 1.5%. The sequenced sample consisted of memory CD4+ T cells sorted from blood. Subset reported: CD45RA-negative fraction. These receptors were taken from a man aged 18 to 30 in good health.

The chain carries TRBV7-9 and TRBJ2-5; the D gene is possibly TRBD1 (6 bases). This CDR3 is built from 14 residues. Germline V lookup: CDR1 SEHNR, CDR2 FQNEAQ (reference sequence). Deletions cut 2 bases from V and 2 bases from J, with 9 bases between. As DNA, the CDR3 is TGTGCCAGCAGCTTACAACAGGGTCAAGAGACCCAGTACTTC. Encoded protein: CASSLQQGQETQYF.

This rearrangement joins TRBV30 to TRBJ2-5; unclear D gene. This CDR3 region has 14 residues. In germline, CDR1 is GTSNPN, CDR2 SVGIG (reference sequence). Trimming took off 2 bases at V and 7 bases at J, with 17 bases between the two ends. The CDR3 DNA sequence: TGTGCCTGGAGTCCCGACACTACCTTGGGGACCCAGTACTTC. Translating it yields CAWSPDTTLGTQYF.

The chain combines TRBV28 with TRBJ2-5; a possible D gene is TRBD2 (6 bases). Trimming took 8 bases from V and 4 from J, leaving 14 bases between them. Germline V lookup: CDR1 MDHEN, CDR2 SYDVKM. This CDR3 is built from 13 residues. CDR3 loop: CASGQRAGETQYF. CDR3 sequence (DNA): TGTGCCAGCGGCCAGCGGGCGGGAGAGACCCAGTACTTC.

V and J are TRBV7-2 and TRBJ2-3; D gene ambiguous. The CDR3 has 14 residues. Looked up from germline, CDR1 is SGHTA and CDR2 is FQGNSA. The V and J ends lost 1 base and 0 bases respectively, with 5 bases between them. In nucleotides, the CDR3 is TGTGCCAGCAGCTTAGAGTATAGCACAGATACGCAGTATTTT. Translating it yields CASSLEYSTDTQYF.

This clone was seen a handful of times. This chain joins TRBV30 and TRBJ1-6; 7 positions agree with TRBD1. CDR3 length equals 13 residues. Germline-derived CDR1 and CDR2 are GTSNPN and SVGIG (reference sequence). The junction had 6 bases not matched to a gene; V was cut back by 0 bases and J by 13 bases. CDR3 nucleotide sequence: TGTGCCTGGAGTGTCCCGACAGGGTATCCCCTCCACTTT. Protein product: CAWSVPTGYPLHF.

The chain joins TRBV7-6 to TRBJ2-1, with 7 nucleotides matching TRBD2. CDR1 and CDR2 from the germline V gene are SGHVS and FNYEAQ. The V gene end was trimmed by 3 bases and the J gene end by 7 bases; junction bases not matched to a gene: 9. The CDR3 spans 15 residues. In nucleotides, the CDR3 is TGTGCCAGCAGCTTTAGCGGGCAGATTAGGAATGAGCAGTTCTTC. Translation: CASSFSGQIRNEQFF.

The CDR3: CASKRSGTDTQYF. The CDR3 DNA sequence: TGTGCCAGCAAAAGGAGTGGGACAGATACGCAGTATTTT. The V gene is TRBV2, the J gene TRBJ2-3; D call uncertain. CDR3 length: 13 residues. CDR1 and CDR2 (germline): SNHLY, FYNNEI. Trimming removed 7 bases from V and 3 bases from J, with 11 bases in between. Variable domain in full (rest from reference TRBV2 and TRBJ2-3): EPEVTQTPSHQVTQMGQEVILRCVPISNHLYFYWYRQILGQKVEFLVSFYNNEISEKSEIFDDQFSVERPDGSNFTLKIRSTKLEDSAMYFCASKRSGTDTQYFGPGTRLTVL.

The chain carries TRBV5-1 and TRBJ2-2; D not certain. The V gene lost 4 bases and the J gene lost 0 bases, with 13 bases spanning the gap. The CDR3 has 16 amino acids. The germline gives CDR1 SGHRS, CDR2 YFSETQ. This CDR3 reads CASSPRVAPNTGELFF. DNA of the CDR3: TGCGCCAGCAGCCCTCGGGTGGCCCCGAACACCGGGGAGCTGTTTTTT. Full variable domain (outside the CDR3, taken from reference TRBV5-1 and TRBJ2-2): KAGVTQTPRYLIKTRGQQVTLSCSPISGHRSVSWYQQTPGQGLQFLFEYFSETQRNKGNFPGRFSGRQFSNSRSEMNVSTLELGDSALYLCASSPRVAPNTGELFFGEGSRLTVL.

The gene calls are TRBV28 and TRBJ2-4; the D gene is possibly TRBD2 (5 bases). From germline, CDR1 is MDHEN and CDR2 SYDVKM. V was trimmed by 4 bases and J by 7 bases, leaving 14 bases between them. CDR3 size: 14 residues. CDR3 residues: CASSSPGSRNIQYF. The CDR3 DNA reads TGTGCCAGCAGTTCTCCGGGGAGCAGGAACATTCAGTACTTC.

The chain has TRBV30 and TRBJ1-5; 7 nucleotides align to TRBD1. The CDR3 runs to 15 residues. CDR1 is GTSNPN, CDR2 SVGIG, per germline (reference sequence). V trimming: 2 bases; J trimming: 3 bases; junction bases outside the gene matches: 7. The CDR3 spells CAWSTLGTVNQPQHF. The CDR3 coding sequence is TGTGCCTGGAGTACCCTTGGGACAGTCAATCAGCCCCAGCATTTT.

This chain joins TRBV27 and TRBJ2-7, with a weak D call TRBD1 (6 bases). This CDR3 region has 13 residues. V lost 6 bases and J 5 bases, leaving 14 bases between the germline ends. Germline-derived CDR1 and CDR2 are MNHEY and SMNVEV (reference sequence). The CDR3, as DNA: TGTGCCAGCAGACCCACAGGGTCGAACGAGCAGTACTTC. It specifies CASRPTGSNEQYF.

This chain joins TRBV19 and TRBJ2-7, with 11 positions matching TRBD2. V shed 8 bases, J shed 6 bases, and the junction held 6 bases outside the gene matches. Germline V gene data show CDR1 as LNHDA and CDR2 as SQIVND (reference sequence). The CDR3 sequence is 13 residues long. The CDR3: CASSGTSGLEQYF. In nucleotides, the CDR3 is TGTGCCAGTTCCGGGACTAGCGGCCTCGAGCAGTACTTC.

The chain joins TRBV7-2 to TRBJ2-3, with a weak D call TRBD2 (6 bases). The ends were cut back, 5 bases at V and 2 bases at J, with 14 bases in the middle. In germline, CDR1 is SGHTA, CDR2 FQGNSA. The CDR3 is 15 residues long. The DNA for the CDR3 is TGTGCCAGCAGCCGAATGGGACTTCTCACAGATACGCAGTATTTT. Translating it yields CASSRMGLLTDTQYF.

This clone was recorded a few times. The rearrangement joins TRBV5-1 to TRBJ2-2; 8 nucleotides agree with TRBD1. This CDR3 region has 15 residues. Per germline, CDR1 SGHRS and CDR2 YFSETQ. The V gene end was trimmed by 4 bases and the J gene end by 7 bases; junction bases not matched to a gene: 9. The CDR3 is CASSEDRVKHGELFF. CDR3 in DNA: TGCGCCAGCAGCGAGGACAGGGTTAAGCACGGGGAGCTGTTTTTT. Combining the CDR3 with reference TRBV5-1 and TRBJ2-2 gives the whole variable domain KAGVTQTPRYLIKTRGQQVTLSCSPISGHRSVSWYQQTPGQGLQFLFEYFSETQRNKGNFPGRFSGRQFSNSRSEMNVSTLELGDSALYLCASSEDRVKHGELFFGEGSRLTVL.

The V gene is TRBV27, the J gene TRBJ2-7; 9 positions agree with TRBD1. This CDR3 contains 14 residues. CDR1 MNHEY and CDR2 SMNVEV come from the germline V gene (reference sequence). With V trimmed by 5 bases and J by 1 base, 3 bases remained unmatched. The CDR3 here is CASSGTGSSYEQYF. DNA of the CDR3: TGTGCCAGCAGTGGGACAGGGTCTTCCTACGAGCAGTACTTC.

The CDR3 nucleotides are TGTGCCAGCAGCCAAGATCGGGCTAGCGGGGGCTACGAGCAGTACTTC. Encoded protein: CASSQDRASGGYEQYF. V is TRBV4-2 and J is TRBJ2-7; 10 positions match TRBD2. CDR3 length: 16 residues. J was trimmed by 3 bases and V by 0 bases; bases with no gene match: 5. The germline CDR1 and CDR2 sequences are LGHNA and YNFKEQ.

V and J are TRBV28 and TRBJ1-5, with D perhaps TRBD1 (5 bases). This CDR3 has 18 amino acids. CDR1 is MDHEN and CDR2 is SYDVKM in the germline V gene. V was cut by 4 bases and J by 3 bases, with 22 bases left in between. The CDR3: CASSYALGPKGANQPQHF. DNA for the CDR3: TGTGCCAGCAGTTATGCCCTGGGACCCAAAGGGGCCAATCAGCCCCAGCATTTT.

J is TRBJ2-5 and V is TRBV5-4; TRBD2 might be the D (5 bases). V lost 0 bases and J lost 1, with 10 bases in between. The germline CDR1 and CDR2 sequences are SGHNT and YYREEE (reference sequence). The CDR3 is made up of 15 amino acids. DNA of the CDR3: TGTGCCAGCAGCTTGGGGAGGCAGATCCAAGAGACCCAGTACTTC. Protein sequence: CASSLGRQIQETQYF. The whole variable domain, remainder taken from reference TRBV5-4 and TRBJ2-5, is ETGVTQSPTHLIKTRGQQVTLRCSSQSGHNTVSWYQQALGQGPQFIFQYYREEENGRGNFPPRFSGLQFPNYSSELNVNALELDDSALYLCASSLGRQIQETQYFGPGTRLLVL.

The genes are TRBV6-4 and TRBJ2-2, with TRBD2 as a possible D gene (5 bases). Trimming removed 9 bases at V and 6 bases at J, with 11 bases between. Germline V gene sequence: CDR1 MRHNA, CDR2 SNTAGT. The length of the CDR3 is 12 residues. Written as DNA, the CDR3 is TGTGCCAGTAGAGAGGGCGCCGGGGAGCTGTTTTTT. This encodes CASREGAGELFF.

This clone has only a few counts. The V and J genes are TRBV19 and TRBJ1-5; possibly TRBD1 for D (5 bases). The V and J ends lost 5 bases and 6 bases respectively, with 11 bases between them. From germline, CDR1 is LNHDA and CDR2 SQIVND (reference sequence). This CDR3 comprises 13 residues. The CDR3 protein is CASSDQGSQPQHF. CDR3 nucleotides: TGTGCCAGTAGTGATCAGGGAAGTCAGCCCCAGCATTTT.

Turning to this clone: The same CDR3 can be traced to other DNA sequences in this sample. This chain joins TRBV9 and TRBJ2-6; D uncertain. CDR1 is SGDLS, CDR2 YYNGEE, per germline. This CDR3 contains 16 residues. Deletions cut 0 bases from V and 1 base from J, with 8 bases between. The DNA of the CDR3 is TGTGCCAGCAGCGTAGGATTGGGGTCTGGGGCCAACGTCCTGACTTTC. This codes for CASSVGLGSGANVLTF.